This T cell receptor beta chain was captured by sequencing in a study of neurological immune-mediated disorders. The time point here: longitudinal time-point 1 (baseline). Synthesis of cDNA used 5'RACE (with 10-nucleotide random UMIs). TCRdb reanalysed the 5' RACE reads using MiXCR and keeps one entry per CDR3 protein. The table lists 55,000 to 75,000 distinct CDR3 sequences, approximately 13% of them singletons, with approximately 4.6% in the top ten. This CDR3 is built from 15 residues. The V and J ends lost 6 bases and 0 bases respectively, with 13 bases between them. Germline CDR1 SGHTA, CDR2 FQGTGA. This clonotype was picked up many times.

What was sequenced was PBMCs. V and J are TRBV7-3 and TRBJ2-3; no clear D. This sequence was found in a female donor with HTLV-1-associated myelopathy (HAM/TSP). This CDR3 reads CASSFSRASTDTQYF. DNA for the CDR3: TGTGCCAGCAGTTTCTCTAGAGCTAGCACAGATACGCAGTATTTT.